These 8 T cell receptor beta chains were sequenced from one sample in a study of shared clonotypes between healthy human individuals. Some clones are missing from TCRdb's copy, which holds only in-frame ones; the method was immunoSEQ multiplex PCR. The profile shows about 330,000 clones, around 87% of them singletons. Sequencing was carried out using memory CD8+ T cells sorted from blood. The subset denotes: CD45RO+ cells pooled with CCR7-negative TemRA cells. The origin of the receptors is a man aged 18 to 30 in good health.

V and J are TRBV4-3 and TRBJ2-7, with TRBD2 identical over 10 bases. This CDR3 is 15 amino acids long. Per the germline V gene, CDR1 is LGHNA and CDR2 is YSLEER. V was pared by 4 bases and J by 4 bases, with 7 bases of the junction left unmatched. The CDR3 loop reads CASSPLAGDPYEQYF. In DNA form, the CDR3 reads TGCGCCAGCAGCCCTCTAGCGGGAGATCCATACGAGCAGTACTTC.

The chain has TRBV30 and TRBJ1-3; D remains unclear. Trimming shortened V by 5 bases and J by 1 base, and 15 bases separated the two germline ends. CDR1 and CDR2 from the germline V gene are GTSNPN and SVGIG (reference sequence). The CDR3 is made up of 15 amino acids. The CDR3 reads CAWAGPVGSGNTIYF. CDR3 DNA sequence: TGTGCCTGGGCCGGCCCCGTCGGGTCTGGAAACACCATATATTTT.

The chain uses TRBV6-5 and TRBJ1-2, with D uncertain. The CDR3 covers 12 residues. CDR1 and CDR2 from the germline V gene are MNHEY and SVGAGI. Deletions cut 6 bases from V and 5 bases from J, with 10 bases between. CDR3 in DNA: TGTGCCAGCAGCCCGGACTTTTATGGCTACACCTTC. Translated, it gives CASSPDFYGYTF.

V and J are TRBV14 and TRBJ2-5; 7 nucleotides line up with TRBD1. In germline, CDR1 is SGHDN, CDR2 FVKESK. V lost 3 bases and J lost 3; bases outside the gene matches: 10. The CDR3 is 16 residues long. The CDR3 here is CASSHRDRAVEETQYF. The DNA for the CDR3 is TGTGCCAGCAGCCATCGCGACAGGGCCGTTGAAGAGACCCAGTACTTC.

This sequence joins TRBV27 and TRBJ1-2; 8 nucleotides line up with TRBD1. Germline V lookup: CDR1 MNHEY, CDR2 SMNVEV (reference sequence). The V gene end was trimmed by 5 bases and the J gene end by 5 bases; junction bases not matched to a gene: 13. The CDR3 runs 16 residues. For the CDR3, the DNA is TGTGCCAGCAGTACTATGGGACAGGTCGACGGTTATGGCTACACCTTC. The encoded protein is CASSTMGQVDGYGYTF.

This clone was recorded many times. The rearrangement links TRBV30 to TRBJ2-2; D is perhaps TRBD1 (5 bases). V lost 5 bases and J 5 bases, leaving 9 bases between the germline ends. Germline lookup yields CDR1 GTSNPN and CDR2 SVGIG (reference sequence). The CDR3 loop spans 12 amino acids. CDR3 in DNA: TGTGCCTGGGAAGGGGTAACCGGGGAGCTGTTTTTT. Amino acid sequence: CAWEGVTGELFF.

This CDR3 reads CASSDEAKGSPLHF. The CDR3 bases are TGTGCCAGCAGTGACGAGGCGAAGGGTTCACCCCTCCACTTT. This chain connects TRBV2 to TRBJ1-6; no firm D call. Trimming took 3 bases from V and 9 from J, leaving 12 bases between them. Germline lookup yields CDR1 SNHLY and CDR2 FYNNEI. The CDR3 length is 14 residues.

This clone is a singleton in its sample. This chain uses TRBV7-9 with TRBJ1-2; possible D gene TRBD1, 5 bases. V was pared by 3 bases and J by 6 bases, with 8 bases between. This CDR3 has 12 residues. Germline V lookup: CDR1 SEHNR, CDR2 FQNEAQ (reference sequence). The CDR3 region is CASSFWGDGYTF. The CDR3 DNA reads as TGTGCCAGCAGCTTCTGGGGGGATGGCTACACCTTC.